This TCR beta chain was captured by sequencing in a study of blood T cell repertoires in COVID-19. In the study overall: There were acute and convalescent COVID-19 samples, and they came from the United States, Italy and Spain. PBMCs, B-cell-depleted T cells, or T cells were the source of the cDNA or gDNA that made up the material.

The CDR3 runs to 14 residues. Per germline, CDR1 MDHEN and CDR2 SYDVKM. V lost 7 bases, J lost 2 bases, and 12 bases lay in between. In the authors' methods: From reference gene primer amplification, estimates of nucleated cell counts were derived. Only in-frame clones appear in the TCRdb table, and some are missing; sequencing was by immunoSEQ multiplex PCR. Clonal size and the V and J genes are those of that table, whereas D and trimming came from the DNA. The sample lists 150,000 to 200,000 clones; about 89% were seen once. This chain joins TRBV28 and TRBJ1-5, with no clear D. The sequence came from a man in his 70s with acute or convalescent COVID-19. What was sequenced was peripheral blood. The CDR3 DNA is TGTGCCAGCACCCCGGGAAAACGCAATCAGCCCCAGCATTTT. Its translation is CASTPGKRNQPQHF. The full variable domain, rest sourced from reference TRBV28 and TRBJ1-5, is DVKVTQSSRYLVKRTGEKVFLECVQDMDHENMFWYRQDPGLGLRLIYFSYDVKMKEKGDIPEGYSVSREKKERFSLILESASTNQTSMYLCASTPGKRNQPQHFGDGTRLSIL.